The source of this TCR beta chain is a study of CD8 T cells in Susac syndrome. Random-hexamer reverse transcription was applied to roughly 0.5 to 1 ug RNA. TCRdb used MiXCR to reprocess the immunoSEQ multiplex PCR reads, holding one entry per CDR3 protein. The data hold about 120,000 distinct CDR3 sequences, with around 90% observed a single time. To note about this clonotype: The junction shows a germline mismatch at one end, possibly a read error.

Germline V gene data show CDR1 as LGHDT and CDR2 as YNNKEL (reference sequence). The CDR3 is made up of 14 amino acids. CD8+ and CD4+ T cells circulating in blood were sequenced for TCR beta. J is TRBJ2-1 and V is TRBV3-1, with 8 bases fitting TRBD2. The sample consisted of CD4+ T cells from PBMCs. This receptor was taken from a human donor in good health. CDR3 DNA: TGTGCCAGCAGCCAAGTTATCAGCGGGGGCCCCCCACTCTTC. Translating gives CASSQVISGGPPLF.